The rows below give T cell receptor beta chains drawn from one sample of a study of metastatic and nonmetastatic thyroid tumors. TCRdb used MiXCR to call clones anew from the PCR reads. The table includes about 12,000 clones, around an eighth detected once. The sample was blood. These receptors were taken from a female donor with papillary thyroid cancer or a benign thyroid nodule (not recorded which). Some clones in this sample may be carry-over from other donors' samples. Both conserved end residues are part of each CDR3. Each record gives: J gene, D gene, V gene, clone size, CDR3 DNA, CDR3 protein. The D gene is left open where the match is weak. Some rows have no size entry. The others give once, few or many, or a class for an expanded clone.

TRBJ1-2	-	TRBV7-3	many	TGTGCCAGCAGCACCTCTTCAGGGGCGGGCGATGGCTACACCTTC	CASSTSSGAGDGYTF
TRBJ2-1	-	TRBV9	many	TGTGCCAGCAGCGTAGGGACAAACAATGAGCAGTTCTTC	CASSVGTNNEQFF
TRBJ2-3	-	TRBV3-1	many	TGTGCCAGCAGCCCAAGCTGGGCGCCGGCCGCGGCAGATACGCAGTATTTT	CASSPSWAPAAADTQYF
TRBJ2-5	-	TRBV6-2/TRBV6-3	once	TGTGCCAGGAACCCAGGGGAGACCCAGTACTGG	CARNPGETQYW
TRBJ1-2	-	TRBV7-2	many	TGTGCCAGCAGCGATAGGTCCCAGGCAAATAGCTACACCTTC	CASSDRSQANSYTF
TRBJ1-5	TRBD1	TRBV3-1	many	TGTGCCAGCAGCCAAGATGCGACAGGGGATCAGCCCCAGCATTTT	CASSQDATGDQPQHF
TRBJ2-1	-	TRBV6-1	medium-sized	TGTGCCAGCTTCAAAGGGGGGGAGGGAAATGAGCAGTTCTTC	CASFKGGEGNEQFF
TRBJ2-1	-	TRBV7-2	many	TGTGCCAGCAGCACCGGCGCATACAGTGAGCAGTTCTTC	CASSTGAYSEQFF
TRBJ1-2	-	TRBV5-1	-	TGCGCCAGCAGCTTGACGGGGGGAGGCGGCTACACCTTC	CASSLTGGGGYTF
TRBJ2-7	TRBD2	TRBV20-1	-	TGCAGTGCTCGCAAGCTAGGGACTAGCGAGACCTACGAGCAGTACTTC	CSARKLGTSETYEQYF
TRBJ2-3	-	TRBV12-3/TRBV12-4	-	TGTGCCAGCAGTTCCCGCCCTCACGGGAGTACGCAGTATTTC	CASSSRPHGSTQYF
TRBJ2-4	-	TRBV19	-	TGTGCCAGTAGTATAACGGGCGGGACAGTAAACGCCAAAAACATTCAGTACTTC	CASSITGGTVNAKNIQYF
TRBJ2-5	TRBD2	TRBV9	many	TGTGCCAGCAGCGTTGGGACTAGCGGGAGTGAGACCCAGTACTTC	CASSVGTSGSETQYF
TRBJ2-1	TRBD2	TRBV5-1	many	TGCGCCAGCAGCTTGGTGCTAGCGGGGGCCAATGAGCAGTTCTTC	CASSLVLAGANEQFF
TRBJ1-1	-	TRBV29-1	many	TGCAGCTGTCAATTACGTGCTGAAGCTTTCTTT	CSCQLRAEAFF
TRBJ1-5	-	TRBV19	many	TGTGCCAGTAGCCGTAAGATGGGCAATCAGCCCCAGCATTTT	CASSRKMGNQPQHF
TRBJ1-5	-	TRBV10-3	many	TGTGCCGCGACGAGGGACAGCAATCAGCCCCAGCATTTT	CAATRDSNQPQHF
TRBJ2-1	TRBD1	TRBV6-1	medium-sized	TGTGCCAGCAGTGGTGGACAGGTGGGCCTTTCTGATGAGCAGTTCTTC	CASSGGQVGLSDEQFF
TRBJ2-5	-	TRBV25-1	many	TGTGCCAGCAGGGACGGGTCTCGGGAGACCCAGTACTTC	CASRDGSRETQYF
TRBJ2-7	-	TRBV6-1	few	TGTGCCAGCAAATTACACTACGAGCAGTACTTC	CASKLHYEQYF
TRBJ1-5	-	TRBV7-2	many	TGTGCCAGCAGCTTAACCGATAGCAATCAGCCCCAGCATTTT	CASSLTDSNQPQHF
TRBJ2-7	TRBD1	TRBV18	many	TGTGCCAGCTCACTAGAAACAGGGGACGAGCAGTACTTC	CASSLETGDEQYF
TRBJ1-2	-	TRBV5-1	-	TGCGCCAGCAGCTTGGGGGTGGGGAATCACGGCTACACCTTC	CASSLGVGNHGYTF
TRBJ2-3	-	TRBV20-1	-	TGCAGTGCTCCAGTAGGGGGGTTTGCAGATACGCAGTATTTT	CSAPVGGFADTQYF
TRBJ2-5	TRBD1	TRBV7-7	-	TGTGCTAGCAGGCAAACCGGGACAGCAAAAGAGACCCAGTACTTC	CASRQTGTAKETQYF
TRBJ1-5	-	TRBV7-9	many	TGTGCCAGCAGCTTAGGACGATGGGATCAGCCCCAGCATTTT	CASSLGRWDQPQHF
TRBJ2-3	TRBD2	TRBV9	many	TGTGCCAGCAACCCTGCGGGGGGTGATACGCAGTATTTT	CASNPAGGDTQYF
TRBJ2-3	-	TRBV12-3/TRBV12-4	few	TGTGCCAGCAGTGACGGAACAGATCGCACAGATACGCAGTATTTT	CASSDGTDRTDTQYF
TRBJ1-5	-	TRBV6-1	many	TGTGCCAGCAGTCCTGGGACACGGGTGGGGCAGCCCCAGCATTTT	CASSPGTRVGQPQHF
TRBJ2-3	TRBD2	TRBV12-3/TRBV12-4	many	TGTGCCAGCAGTTTCCCAGCGGGATTCACAGATACGCAGTATTTT	CASSFPAGFTDTQYF
TRBJ1-2	-	TRBV12-3/TRBV12-4	once	TGTGCCAGCAGTCATGACGGAGTTATAATGGGCTACACCTTC	CASSHDGVIMGYTF
TRBJ2-5	TRBD2	TRBV15	-	TGTGCCACCAGCAGGGGAGCGGGCGGGGGATTGGAGACCCAGTACTTC	CATSRGAGGGLETQYF
TRBJ2-3	-	TRBV20-1	-	TGCAGTGTCAACCCGGGGAGAGGCACAGATACGCAGTATTTT	CSVNPGRGTDTQYF
TRBJ2-3	-	TRBV20-1	many	TGCAGTGCCCGTTGGGATACGCAGTATTTT	CSARWDTQYF
TRBJ1-1	-	TRBV29-1	many	TGCAGCGCCGGCGGGGGGCGAGGCACTGAAGCTTTCTTT	CSAGGGRGTEAFF
TRBJ1-4	-	TRBV30	many	TGTGCCTTACAGCCGAACGATGAAAAACTGTTTTTT	CALQPNDEKLFF
TRBJ2-7	-	TRBV5-1	many	TGCGCCAGTCAGACAGACTTAACCTACGAGCAGTACTTC	CASQTDLTYEQYF
TRBJ1-5	TRBD1	TRBV6-1	few	TGTGCCAGCATTGAACCGGGACAGGGTTGGGAGCCCCAGCATTTC	CASIEPGQGWEPQHF
TRBJ1-4	TRBD1	TRBV20-1	medium-sized	TGCAGTGCTAGGCCCGACAGGGAAAATTTTGCAACTAATGAAAAACTGTTTTTT	CSARPDRENFATNEKLFF
TRBJ2-1	TRBD2	TRBV9	-	TGTGCCAGCAGCGGTGGGGGGACTAGCGGGTACAATGAGCAGTTCTTC	CASSGGGTSGYNEQFF